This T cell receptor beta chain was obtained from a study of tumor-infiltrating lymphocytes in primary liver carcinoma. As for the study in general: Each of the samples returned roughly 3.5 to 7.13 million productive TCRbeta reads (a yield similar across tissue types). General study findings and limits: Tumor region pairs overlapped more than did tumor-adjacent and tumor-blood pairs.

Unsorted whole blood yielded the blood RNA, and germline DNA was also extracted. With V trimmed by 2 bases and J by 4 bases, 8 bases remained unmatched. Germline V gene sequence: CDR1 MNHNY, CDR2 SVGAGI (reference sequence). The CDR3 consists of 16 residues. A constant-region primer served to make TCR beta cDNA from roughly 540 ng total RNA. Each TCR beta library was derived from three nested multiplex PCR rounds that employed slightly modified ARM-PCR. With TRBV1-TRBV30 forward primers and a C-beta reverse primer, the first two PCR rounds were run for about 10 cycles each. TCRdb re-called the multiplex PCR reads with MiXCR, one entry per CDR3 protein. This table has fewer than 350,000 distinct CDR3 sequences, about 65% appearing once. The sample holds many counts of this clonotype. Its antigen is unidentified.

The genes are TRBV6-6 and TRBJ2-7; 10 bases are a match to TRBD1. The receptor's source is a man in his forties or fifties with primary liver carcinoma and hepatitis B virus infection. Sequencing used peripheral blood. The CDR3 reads CASSYLGTGDVYEQYF. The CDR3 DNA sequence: TGTGCCAGCAGTTACCTCGGGACAGGGGATGTATACGAGCAGTACTTC.